This TCR beta chain is from a study of T cells in localized non-small cell lung cancer. Measured with immunoSEQ multiplex PCR; TCRdb has only the in-frame clones, and not every one. The sample has about 59,000 clones, about 90% seen once; the top ten hold approximately 22%. The source was peripheral blood, collected before any cancer treatment. This clonotype was sampled from a man aged 40-75 years with stage I squamous cell lung carcinoma.

The CDR3 region is CARSICTAQPQHF. The CDR3 coding sequence is TGTGCCAGAAGCATCTGCACAGCTCAGCCCCAGCATTTT. V and J are TRBV5-3 and TRBJ1-5; D is unclear. TRBV5-3 counts as an open reading frame of uncertain function. V gave up 4 bases and J gave up 6 bases, with 11 bases separating them. CDR3 length: 13 amino acids.